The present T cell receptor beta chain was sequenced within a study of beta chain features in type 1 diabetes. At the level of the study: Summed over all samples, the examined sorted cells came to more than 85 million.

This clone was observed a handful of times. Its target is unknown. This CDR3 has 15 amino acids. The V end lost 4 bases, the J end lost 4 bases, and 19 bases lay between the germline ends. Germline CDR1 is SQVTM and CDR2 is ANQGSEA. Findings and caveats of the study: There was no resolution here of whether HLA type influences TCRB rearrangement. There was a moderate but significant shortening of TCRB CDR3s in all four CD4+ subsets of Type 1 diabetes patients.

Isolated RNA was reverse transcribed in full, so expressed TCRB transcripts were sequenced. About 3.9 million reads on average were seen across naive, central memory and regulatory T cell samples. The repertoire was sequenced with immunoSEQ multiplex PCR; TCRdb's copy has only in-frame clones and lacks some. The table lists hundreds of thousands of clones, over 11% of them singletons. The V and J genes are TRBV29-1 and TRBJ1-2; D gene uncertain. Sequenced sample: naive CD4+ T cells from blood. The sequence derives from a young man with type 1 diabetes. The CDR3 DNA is TGCAGCGTTGGTGGGAATGTCCAGGAAGGCTATGGCTACACCTTC. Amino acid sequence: CSVGGNVQEGYGYTF.